This T cell receptor beta chain was sequenced during a study of T cells in Graves' hyperthyroidism and ophthalmopathy. The study, taken as a whole, reports: Most clonotypes that expanded in the thyroid above 0.001 also showed up in blood. From stable hyperthyroidism, ophthalmopathy was separated by a 13 V-J model.

Patients aged 18 to 65 with hyperthyroidism were newly diagnosed, with duration under 2 months. Trimming at V came to 5 bases and at J to 5 bases, leaving 7 bases not matched to a gene. This CDR3 contains 15 residues. Per germline, CDR1 MNHEY and CDR2 SVGAGI. The table lists this clonotype with many counts. As yet, its antigen is unknown. From RNA transcripts, TCR beta CDR3 regions were amplified. HTBI primers drove first-round RT-PCR of the TCR CDR3. TCRdb re-analysed the multiplex PCR reads in MiXCR, keeping a single row per CDR3 protein. The repertoire holds approximately 100,000 distinct CDR3 sequences, with around 42% as singletons.

V gene TRBV6-5 combines with J gene TRBJ2-7, with 12 bases fitting TRBD2. The sequence came from a woman aged 30 to 39 with Graves' hyperthyroidism. The specimen sequenced was peripheral blood or thyroid tissue (not recorded which). In DNA, the CDR3 is TGTGCCAGCAGTGCACTAGCGGGAGGCGTCGACGAGCAGTACTTC. This translates into CASSALAGGVDEQYF.